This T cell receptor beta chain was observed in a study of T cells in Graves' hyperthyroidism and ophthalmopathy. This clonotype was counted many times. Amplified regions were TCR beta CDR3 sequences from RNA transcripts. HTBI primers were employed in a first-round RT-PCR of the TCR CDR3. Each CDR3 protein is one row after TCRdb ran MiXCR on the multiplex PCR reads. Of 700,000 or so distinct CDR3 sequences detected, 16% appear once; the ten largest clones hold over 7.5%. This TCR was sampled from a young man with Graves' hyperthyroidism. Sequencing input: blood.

CDR3 sequence: CATSRDFAGGGYTF. Here the CDR3 DNA reads TGTGCCACCAGCAGAGACTTCGCCGGGGGCGGCTACACCTTC. This chain uses TRBV15 with TRBJ1-2; D is perhaps TRBD1 (6 bases). The CDR3 consists of 14 residues. Trimming took off 0 bases at V and 8 bases at J, with 13 bases between the two ends. Germline CDR1 LNHNV, CDR2 YYDKDF (reference sequence). The full variable domain, completed using reference TRBV15 and TRBJ1-2, is DAMVIQNPRYQVTQFGKPVTLSCSQTLNHNVMYWYQQKSSQAPKLLFHYYDKDFNNEADTPDNFQSRRPNTSFCFLDIRSPGLGDTAMYLCATSRDFAGGGYTFGSGTRLTVV.